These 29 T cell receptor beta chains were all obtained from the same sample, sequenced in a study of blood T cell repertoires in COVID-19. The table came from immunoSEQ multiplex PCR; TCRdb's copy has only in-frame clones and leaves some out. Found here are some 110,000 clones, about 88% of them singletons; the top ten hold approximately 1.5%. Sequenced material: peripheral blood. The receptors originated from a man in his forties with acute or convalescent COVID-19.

Here the CDR3 reads CASRLGTSGSAGELFF. CDR3 nucleotide sequence: TGCGCCAGCAGACTCGGGACTAGCGGGAGTGCCGGGGAGCTGTTTTTT. The rearrangement links TRBV5-1 to TRBJ2-2; 14 bases match TRBD2. V lost 5 bases, J lost 6 bases, and 6 bases stayed unmatched. In germline, CDR1 is SGHRS, CDR2 YFSETQ. The CDR3 has 16 residues.

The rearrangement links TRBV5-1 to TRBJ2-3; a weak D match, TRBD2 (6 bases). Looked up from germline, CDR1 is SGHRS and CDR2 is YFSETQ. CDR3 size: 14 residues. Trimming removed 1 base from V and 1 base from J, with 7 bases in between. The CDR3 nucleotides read TGCGCCAGCAGCTTGCCTAGCGGCACAGATACGCAGTATTTT. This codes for CASSLPSGTDTQYF.

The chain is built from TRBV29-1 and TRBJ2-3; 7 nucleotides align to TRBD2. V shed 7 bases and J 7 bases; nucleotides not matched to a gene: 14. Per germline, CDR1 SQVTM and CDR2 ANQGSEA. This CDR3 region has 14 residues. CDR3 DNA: TGCAGCGGGGGGGGTAGCAGCCCGAAGAATACGCAGTATTTT. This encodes CSGGGSSPKNTQYF.

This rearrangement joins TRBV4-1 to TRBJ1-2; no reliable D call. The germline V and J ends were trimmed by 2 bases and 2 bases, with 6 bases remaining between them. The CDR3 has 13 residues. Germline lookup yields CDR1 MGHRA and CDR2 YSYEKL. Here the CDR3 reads CASSQWENYGYTF. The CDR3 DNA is TGCGCCAGCAGCCAATGGGAGAACTATGGCTACACCTTC.

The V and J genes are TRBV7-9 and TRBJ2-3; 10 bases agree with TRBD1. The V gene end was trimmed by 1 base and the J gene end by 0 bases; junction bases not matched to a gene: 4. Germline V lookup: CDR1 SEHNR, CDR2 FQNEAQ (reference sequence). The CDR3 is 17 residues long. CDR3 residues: CASSLGDRGTSTDTQYF. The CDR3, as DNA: TGTGCCAGCAGCTTAGGGGACAGGGGTACTAGCACAGATACGCAGTATTTT.

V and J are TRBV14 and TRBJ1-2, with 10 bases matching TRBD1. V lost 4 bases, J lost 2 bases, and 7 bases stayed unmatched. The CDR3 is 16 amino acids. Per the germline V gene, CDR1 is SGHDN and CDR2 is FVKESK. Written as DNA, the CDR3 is TGTGCCAGCAGCCCAGTCCCGGGACAGGGGAACTATGGCTACACCTTC. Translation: CASSPVPGQGNYGYTF.

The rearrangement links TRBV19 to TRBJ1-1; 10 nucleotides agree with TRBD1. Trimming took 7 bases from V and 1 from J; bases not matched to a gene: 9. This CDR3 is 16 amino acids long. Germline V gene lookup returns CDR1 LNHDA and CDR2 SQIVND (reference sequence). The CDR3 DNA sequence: TGTGCCAGTATTCCTCGGACAGGGGGGAAGAACACTGAAGCTTTCTTT. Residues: CASIPRTGGKNTEAFF.

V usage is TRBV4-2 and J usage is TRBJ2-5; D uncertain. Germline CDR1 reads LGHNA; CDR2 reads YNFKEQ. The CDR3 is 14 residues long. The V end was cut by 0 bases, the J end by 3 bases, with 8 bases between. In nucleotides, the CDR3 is TGTGCCAGCAGCCAAGACGCAGCGAAAGAGACCCAGTACTTC. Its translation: CASSQDAAKETQYF.

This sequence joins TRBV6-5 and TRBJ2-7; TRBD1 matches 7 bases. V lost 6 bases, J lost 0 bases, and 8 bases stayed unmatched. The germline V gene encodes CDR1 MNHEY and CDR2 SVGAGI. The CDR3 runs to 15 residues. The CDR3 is CASSQRQGRSYEQYF. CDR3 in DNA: TGTGCCAGCAGCCAAAGACAGGGCCGCTCCTACGAGCAGTACTTC.

The CDR3 sequence: CASSIGGVGETQYF. CDR3 DNA: TGCGCCAGCAGTATCGGGGGTGTCGGCGAGACCCAGTACTTC. The V and J genes are TRBV10-1 and TRBJ2-5, with D tentatively TRBD2 (6 bases). With 5 bases removed from V and 5 bases from J, the gap between germline ends came to 15 bases. Per the germline V gene, CDR1 is WNHNN and CDR2 is SYGVQD (reference sequence). The length of the CDR3 is 14 residues.

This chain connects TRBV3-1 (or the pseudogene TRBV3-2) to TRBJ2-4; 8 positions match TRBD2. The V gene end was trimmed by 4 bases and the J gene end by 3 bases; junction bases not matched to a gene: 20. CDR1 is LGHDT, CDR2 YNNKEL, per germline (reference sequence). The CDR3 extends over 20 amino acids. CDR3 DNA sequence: TGTGCCAGCAGCCGAAAAACCCCAACCCCGGGAGGGGTGAGCAAAAACATTCAGTACTTC. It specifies CASSRKTPTPGGVSKNIQYF.

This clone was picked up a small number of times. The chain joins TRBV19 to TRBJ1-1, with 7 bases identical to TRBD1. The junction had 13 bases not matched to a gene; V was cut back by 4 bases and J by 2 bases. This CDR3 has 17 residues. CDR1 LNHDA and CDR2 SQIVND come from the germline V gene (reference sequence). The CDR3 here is CASSKGYFGTDNTEAFF. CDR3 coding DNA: TGTGCCAGTAGTAAAGGCTACTTCGGGACAGATAACACTGAAGCTTTCTTT. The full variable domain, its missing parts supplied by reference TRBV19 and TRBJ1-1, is DGGITQSPKYLFRKEGQNVTLSCEQNLNHDAMYWYRQDPGQGLRLIYYSQIVNDFQKGDIAEGYSVSREKKESFPLTVTSAQKNPTAFYLCASSKGYFGTDNTEAFFGQGTRLTVV.

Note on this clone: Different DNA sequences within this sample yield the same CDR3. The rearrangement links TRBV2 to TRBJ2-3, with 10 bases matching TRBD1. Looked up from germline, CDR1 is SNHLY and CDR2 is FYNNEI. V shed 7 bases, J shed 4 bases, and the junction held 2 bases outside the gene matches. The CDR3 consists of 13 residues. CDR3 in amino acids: CASKGQGPDTQYF. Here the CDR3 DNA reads TGTGCCAGCAAGGGACAGGGGCCAGATACGCAGTATTTT.

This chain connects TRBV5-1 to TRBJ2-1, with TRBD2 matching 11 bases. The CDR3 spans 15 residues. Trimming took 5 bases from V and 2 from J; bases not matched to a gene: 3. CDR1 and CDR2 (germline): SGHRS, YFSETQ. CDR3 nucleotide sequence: TGCGCCAGCAGTTTTAGCGGGGGGGCCTACAATGAGCAGTTCTTC. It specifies CASSFSGGAYNEQFF.

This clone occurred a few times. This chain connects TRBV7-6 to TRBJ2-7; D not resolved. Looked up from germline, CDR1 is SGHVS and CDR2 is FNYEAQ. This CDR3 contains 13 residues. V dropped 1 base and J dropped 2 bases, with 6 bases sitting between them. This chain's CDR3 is CASSLDIPYEQYF. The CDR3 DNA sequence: TGTGCCAGCAGCTTAGACATCCCCTACGAGCAGTACTTC.

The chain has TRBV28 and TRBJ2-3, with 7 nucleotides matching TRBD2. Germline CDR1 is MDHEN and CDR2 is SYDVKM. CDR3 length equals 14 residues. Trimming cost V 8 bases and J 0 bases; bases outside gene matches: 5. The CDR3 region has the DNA TGTGCCAGCCAAAGCGGGACTAGCACAGATACGCAGTATTTT. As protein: CASQSGTSTDTQYF.

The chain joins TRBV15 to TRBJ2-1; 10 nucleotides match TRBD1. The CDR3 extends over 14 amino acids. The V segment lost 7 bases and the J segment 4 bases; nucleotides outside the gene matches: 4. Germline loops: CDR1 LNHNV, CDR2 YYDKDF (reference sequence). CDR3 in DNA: TGTGCCACCACGGGGGACAGGGGTTACAATGAGCAGTTCTTC. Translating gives CATTGDRGYNEQFF.

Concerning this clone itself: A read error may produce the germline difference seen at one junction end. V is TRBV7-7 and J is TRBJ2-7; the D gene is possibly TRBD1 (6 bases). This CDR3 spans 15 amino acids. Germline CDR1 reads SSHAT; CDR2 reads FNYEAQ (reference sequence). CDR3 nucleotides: TGTGCTAGCAGCTCCGGCGGACAGTTCTCCTACGAGCAGTACTTC. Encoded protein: CASSSGGQFSYEQYF.

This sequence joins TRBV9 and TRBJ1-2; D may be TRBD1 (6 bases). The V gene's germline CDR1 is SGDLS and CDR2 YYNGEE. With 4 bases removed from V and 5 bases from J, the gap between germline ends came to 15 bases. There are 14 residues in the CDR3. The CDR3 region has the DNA TGTGCCAGCAGCCCCGGGGGGCTTGGGTATGGCTACACCTTC. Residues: CASSPGGLGYGYTF.

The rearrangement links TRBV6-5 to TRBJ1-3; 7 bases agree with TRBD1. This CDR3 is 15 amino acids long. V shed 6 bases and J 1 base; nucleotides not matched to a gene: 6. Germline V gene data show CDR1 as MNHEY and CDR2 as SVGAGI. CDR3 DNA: TGTGCCAGCAGCGCGACAGGGAGGTCTGGAAACACCATATATTTT. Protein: CASSATGRSGNTIYF.

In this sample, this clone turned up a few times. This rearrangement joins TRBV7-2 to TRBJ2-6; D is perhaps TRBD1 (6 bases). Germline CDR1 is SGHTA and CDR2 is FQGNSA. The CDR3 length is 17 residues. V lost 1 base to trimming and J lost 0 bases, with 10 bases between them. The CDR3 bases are TGTGCCAGCAGCTTAGGGCAGGGGAGCTCTGGGGCCAACGTCCTGACTTTC. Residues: CASSLGQGSSGANVLTF.

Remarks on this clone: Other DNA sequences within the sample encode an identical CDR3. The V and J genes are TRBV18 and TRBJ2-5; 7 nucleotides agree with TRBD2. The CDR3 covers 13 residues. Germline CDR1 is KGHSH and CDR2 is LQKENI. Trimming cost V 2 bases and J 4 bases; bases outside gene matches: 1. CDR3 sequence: CASSPGLGETQYF. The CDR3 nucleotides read TGTGCCAGCTCACCAGGACTAGGAGAGACCCAGTACTTC.

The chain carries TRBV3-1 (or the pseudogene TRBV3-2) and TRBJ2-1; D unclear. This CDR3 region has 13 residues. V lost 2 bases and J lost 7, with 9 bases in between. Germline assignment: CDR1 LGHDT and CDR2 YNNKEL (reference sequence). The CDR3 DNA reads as TGTGCCAGCAGCCAACAACTTTGGAATGAGCAGTTCTTC. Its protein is CASSQQLWNEQFF.

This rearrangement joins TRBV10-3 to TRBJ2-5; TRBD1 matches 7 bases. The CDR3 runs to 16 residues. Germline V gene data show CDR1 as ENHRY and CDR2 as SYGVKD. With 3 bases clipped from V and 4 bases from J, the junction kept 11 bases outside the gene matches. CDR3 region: CAISDWAGGRGETQYF. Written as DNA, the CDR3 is TGTGCCATCAGTGATTGGGCAGGGGGAAGAGGAGAGACCCAGTACTTC.

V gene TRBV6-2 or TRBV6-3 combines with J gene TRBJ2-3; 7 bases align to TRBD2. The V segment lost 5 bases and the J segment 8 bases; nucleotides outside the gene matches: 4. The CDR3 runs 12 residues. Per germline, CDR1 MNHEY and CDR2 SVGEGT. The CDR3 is CASSQSGVTQYF. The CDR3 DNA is TGTGCCAGCAGTCAGAGCGGGGTTACGCAGTATTTT.

For the CDR3, the DNA is TGTGCCAGCAGCCAAGAGCCAGGGGTAGGAGCCAAAAACATTCAGTACTTC. Residues: CASSQEPGVGAKNIQYF. The chain links TRBV3-1 (or the pseudogene TRBV3-2) to TRBJ2-4, with a weak D call TRBD1 (6 bases). Per germline, CDR1 LGHDT and CDR2 YNNKEL (reference sequence). Trimming cost V 0 bases and J 0 bases, with 12 bases left between them. This CDR3 is built from 17 residues.

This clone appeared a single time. The CDR3 DNA follows: TGTGCCAGCAGCCGCGGGGGGGCCGCGGAGACCCAGTACTTC. As protein: CASSRGGAAETQYF. The rearrangement links TRBV7-3 to TRBJ2-5, with 9 positions matching TRBD2. Trimming removed 5 bases from V and 5 bases from J; junction bases left unmatched: 6. This CDR3 region has 14 residues. Germline values: CDR1 SGHTA, CDR2 FQGTGA.

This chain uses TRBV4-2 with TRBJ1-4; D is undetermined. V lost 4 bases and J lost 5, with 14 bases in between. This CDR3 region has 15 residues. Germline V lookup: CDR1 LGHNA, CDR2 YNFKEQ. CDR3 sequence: CASSLQEPGNEKLFF. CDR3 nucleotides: TGTGCCAGCAGCCTTCAGGAGCCGGGAAATGAAAAACTGTTTTTT.

Here the CDR3 reads CASGSFDSTGGNEKLFF. In DNA, the CDR3 is TGTGCTAGTGGTTCCTTCGACTCGACAGGGGGTAATGAAAAACTGTTTTTT. The chain is built from TRBV12-5 and TRBJ1-4; 9 bases fit TRBD1. The germline gives CDR1 LGHNT, CDR2 FRNRAP. V dropped 4 bases and J dropped 4; count of bases not matched to a gene: 10. The CDR3 has 17 amino acids.